This TCR beta chain was captured in a study of cytotoxic CD8 clonotypes in ibrutinib-treated CLL. Across the study: Response material was collected after a median around 12 months of treatment, range 6 to 36.

This clone was observed a single time. Sequencing was performed with immunoSEQ multiplex PCR; in TCRdb, only in-frame clones are kept and a portion is missing. The sample contains under 35,000 clones, around three quarters of which appear only once. The CDR3 covers 11 residues. V dropped 2 bases and J dropped 8 bases, with 6 bases sitting between them. Per germline, CDR1 SEHNR and CDR2 FQNEAQ (reference sequence). This chain uses TRBV7-9 with TRBJ1-2; D unclear. Here the sequenced sample was PBMCs, taken after 24 months of ibrutinib treatment. The sequence derives from a human donor with chronic lymphocytic leukemia. CDR3 nucleotide sequence: TGTGCCAGCAGCTTACGGGCGGGCTACACCTTC. This gives the protein CASSLRAGYTF.